This TCR beta chain was sequenced for a study of cytomegalovirus exposure and HLA in healthy donors. Both 60 Vbeta primers and 13 Jbeta primers went into the PCR. Data came from immunoSEQ multiplex PCR; TCRdb stores just in-frame clones and leaves some out. This sample yields approximately 87,000 clones, of which about 76% are seen a single time; 4.2% belongs to the top ten. Trimming removed 5 bases from V and 4 bases from J; junction bases left unmatched: 14. This CDR3 has 18 amino acids. Per the germline V gene, CDR1 is SGHNT and CDR2 is YENEEA. The table lists this clone with a count of one. The clonotype was recovered from a woman aged 70-85 years in good health and CMV-seropositive. Sequencing used PBMCs. This chain uses TRBV11-3 with TRBJ2-2; TRBD1 aligns across 9 bases. The DNA of the CDR3 is TGTGCCAGCAGCCCCGGACAGGGGAAAGGCGGGAGCACCGGGGAGCTGTTTTTT. Translated: CASSPGQGKGGSTGELFF.